These 13 T cell receptor beta chains came from one sample sequenced in a study of cytomegalovirus exposure and HLA in healthy donors. Clones were sequenced by immunoSEQ multiplex PCR, and TCRdb holds only the in-frame ones, with some missing. This sample carries 100,000 to 150,000 clones, roughly 95% of them seen once, and the ten largest clones take about 1.8%. Source material: PBMCs. Every receptor here comes from a young man in good health and CMV-seronegative.

V is TRBV29-1 and J is TRBJ2-1; 7 bases line up with TRBD2. With 3 bases clipped from V and 2 bases from J, the junction kept 7 bases outside the gene matches. CDR3 length equals 15 residues. Per the germline V gene, CDR1 is SQVTM and CDR2 is ANQGSEA. The CDR3: CSVDPSGATYNEQFF. CDR3 coding DNA: TGCAGCGTTGACCCCAGCGGGGCAACCTACAATGAGCAGTTCTTC.

J is TRBJ2-5 and V is TRBV11-2, with D perhaps matching TRBD1 (5 bases). V gave up 0 bases and J gave up 5 bases, with 13 bases separating them. CDR3 length: 15 residues. Germline values: CDR1 SGHAT, CDR2 FQNNGV. As DNA, the CDR3 is TGTGCCAGCAGCTTAGATTACACAGGACGGGAGACCCAGTACTTC. Encoded protein: CASSLDYTGRETQYF.

This clone was seen just once. The gene calls are TRBV4-3 and TRBJ2-7; 9 bases are shared with TRBD1. Germline loops: CDR1 LGHNA, CDR2 YSLEER. V lost 4 bases and J lost 4; bases outside the gene matches: 11. This CDR3 spans 16 amino acids. CDR3 in DNA: TGCGCCAGCAGCCGCGACCTGGGACAGGGACCATACGAGCAGTACTTC. Residues: CASSRDLGQGPYEQYF.

V and J are TRBV28 and TRBJ1-4; unclear D gene. Trimming pared 6 bases from V and 7 bases from J, leaving 18 bases between. The V gene's germline CDR1 is MDHEN and CDR2 SYDVKM. This CDR3 comprises 15 residues. CDR3 in DNA: TGTGCCAGCAGCGAACTAGGAGGAGGAACTGAAAAACTGTTTTTT. This codes for CASSELGGGTEKLFF.

The CDR3 loop is CAWSVAASTDTQYF. The DNA of the CDR3 is TGTGCCTGGAGCGTAGCGGCTAGCACAGATACGCAGTATTTT. V and J are TRBV30 and TRBJ2-3, with D tentatively TRBD2 (6 bases). V dropped 3 bases and J dropped 0 bases, with 10 bases sitting between them. Germline CDR1 and CDR2: GTSNPN and SVGIG (reference sequence). CDR3 length: 14 residues.

The V and J genes are TRBV15 and TRBJ2-1; D is perhaps TRBD2 (7 bases). The CDR3 is made up of 16 amino acids. The V end was cut by 5 bases, the J end by 4 bases, with 18 bases between. Germline-derived CDR1 and CDR2 are LNHNV and YYDKDF (reference sequence). For the CDR3, the DNA is TGTGCCACCAGCTCCGATAGGGGGACTAATTACAATGAGCAGTTCTTC. Amino acid sequence: CATSSDRGTNYNEQFF.

The V call is TRBV7-2, the J call TRBJ1-2, with D perhaps matching TRBD1 (6 bases). Germline loops: CDR1 SGHTA, CDR2 FQGNSA. CDR3 length equals 14 residues. The V and J ends lost 1 base and 7 bases respectively, with 13 bases between them. In nucleotides, the CDR3 is TGTGCCAGCAGCTTAGAACCACAGGGCCGTGGCTACACCTTC. Its translation is CASSLEPQGRGYTF.

The V gene is TRBV27, the J gene TRBJ1-1, with D hard to call. Deletions cut 2 bases from V and 4 bases from J, with 8 bases between. The germline CDR1 and CDR2 sequences are MNHEY and SMNVEV (reference sequence). The CDR3 length is 13 residues. The CDR3 sequence: CASSLSPTTEAFF. The CDR3 bases are TGTGCCAGCAGTTTAAGCCCCACCACTGAAGCTTTCTTT.

CDR3 amino acids: CASSPFAATNEKLFF. CDR3 sequence (DNA): TGTGCCAGCAGCCCTTTCGCAGCAACTAATGAAAAACTGTTTTTT. This chain links TRBV9 with TRBJ1-4; D gene ambiguous. The CDR3 loop spans 15 amino acids. In germline, CDR1 is SGDLS, CDR2 YYNGEE. V lost 4 bases and J lost 0, with 10 bases in between.

This clone was detected once. This chain joins TRBV28 and TRBJ1-1, with D uncertain. The germline V and J ends were trimmed by 9 bases and 4 bases, with 15 bases remaining between them. Germline loops: CDR1 MDHEN, CDR2 SYDVKM. There are 13 residues in the CDR3. In nucleotides, the CDR3 is TGTGCCAGTCTATTTTCAGGTTCCACTGAAGCTTTCTTT. Translated: CASLFSGSTEAFF.

CDR3 region: CASSRTLLATYQETQYF. Here the CDR3 DNA reads TGTGCCAGCAGTCGGACTCTACTAGCGACCTACCAAGAGACCCAGTACTTC. V usage is TRBV11-2 and J usage is TRBJ2-5; 7 bases fit TRBD2. CDR3 size: 17 residues. CDR1 is SGHAT, CDR2 FQNNGV, per germline. V lost 6 bases to trimming and J lost 0 bases; unmatched junction nucleotides: 13.

This clone was seen just once. This chain links TRBV28 with TRBJ1-2; 7 positions agree with TRBD1. Trimming took 7 bases from V and 0 from J; bases not matched to a gene: 5. The V gene's germline CDR1 is MDHEN and CDR2 SYDVKM. This CDR3 has 14 residues. The CDR3 coding sequence is TGTGCCAGCACCCAAGACAGGGCTAACTATGGCTACACCTTC. This gives the protein CASTQDRANYGYTF.

In this sample, this clone turned up once. The rearrangement joins TRBV7-2 to TRBJ2-5; TRBD1 agrees at 7 bases. The germline CDR1 and CDR2 sequences are SGHTA and FQGNSA. The junction had 5 bases not matched to a gene; V was cut back by 3 bases and J by 4 bases. CDR3 size: 14 residues. The chain's CDR3 is CASSFWRQGETQYF. The CDR3 DNA reads as TGTGCCAGCAGCTTCTGGCGACAGGGAGAGACCCAGTACTTC. Looking up the rest from reference TRBV7-2 and TRBJ2-5 gives the full variable domain: GAGVSQSPSNKVTEKGKDVELRCDPISGHTALYWYRQSLGQGLEFLIYFQGNSAPDKSGLPSDRFSAERTGGSVSTLTIQRTQQEDSAVYLCASSFWRQGETQYFGPGTRLLVL.